The clone carrying this T cell receptor (beta chain) has a count of ten or more. Antigen specificity is unknown. V gave up 3 bases and J gave up 0 bases, with 9 bases separating them. Germline CDR1 SNHLY, CDR2 FYNNEI. The CDR3 has 14 residues. This record comes from a study of beta chain bispecific antibodies for T cell cancers. As for the study in general: TRBV sequencing of surviving healthy T cells measured each family's depletion. The leukemia lines expressed TRBV12-3 (Jurkat) and TRBV5-5 (HPB-ALL).

General study findings and limits: In these mixed samples, most targeted TRBV reads derived from the leukemia cell line. The TRBV12-3 share of total TRBV signal fell approximately 99% after anti-TRBV12 rather than anti-CD19 exposure.

Blood mononuclear cells were expanded for about 3 days using either OKT3 anti-CD3 antibody or CD3/CD28 beads. Anti-TRBV12 bispecific coculture of Jurkat cells with normal T cells. Culture medium contained IL-2 at around 100 IU/ml and IL-7 at about 4.6 ng/ml. TCRdb passed the 5' RACE reads through MiXCR, listing each CDR3 protein once. Of around 19,000 distinct CDR3 sequences listed, about 2% were seen once; the top ten hold more than 4.5%. Sequenced here: healthy donor T cells cultured with leukemia cells, sampled from a culture containing a bispecific antibody targeting TCR Vbeta12. The V gene is TRBV2, the J gene TRBJ2-7; D is unclear. The receptor's source is a human donor in good health. Some clones in this sample may be carry-over from other donors' samples. CDR3 sequence (DNA): TGTGCCAGCAGTGAGAACGGCCTCTCCTACGAGCAGTACTTC. Its translation is CASSENGLSYEQYF. The entire variable domain, with the rest obtained from reference TRBV2 and TRBJ2-7, is as follows: EPEVTQTPSHQVTQMGQEVILRCVPISNHLYFYWYRQILGQKVEFLVSFYNNEISEKSEIFDDQFSVERPDGSNFTLKIRSTKLEDSAMYFCASSENGLSYEQYFGPGTRLTVT.